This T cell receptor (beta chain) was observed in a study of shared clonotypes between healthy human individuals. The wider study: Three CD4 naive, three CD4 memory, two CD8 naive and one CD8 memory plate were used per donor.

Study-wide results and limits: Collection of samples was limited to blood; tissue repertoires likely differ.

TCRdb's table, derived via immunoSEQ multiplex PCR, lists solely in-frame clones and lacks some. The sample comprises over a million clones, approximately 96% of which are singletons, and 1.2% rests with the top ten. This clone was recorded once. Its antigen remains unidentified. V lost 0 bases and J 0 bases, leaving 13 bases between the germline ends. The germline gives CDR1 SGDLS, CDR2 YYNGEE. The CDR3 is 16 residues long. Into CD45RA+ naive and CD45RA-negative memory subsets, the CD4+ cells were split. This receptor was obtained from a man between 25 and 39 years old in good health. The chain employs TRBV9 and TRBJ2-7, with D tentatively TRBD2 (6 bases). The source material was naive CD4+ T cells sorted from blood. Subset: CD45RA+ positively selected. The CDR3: CASSVAGGFSSYEQYF. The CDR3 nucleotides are TGTGCCAGCAGCGTAGCTGGGGGGTTCTCCTCCTACGAGCAGTACTTC.